One TCR beta chain is described in this entry. In the original processing: The assay estimated nucleated cells by amplifying reference gene primers. TCRdb keeps only in-frame clones here, not all; method: immunoSEQ multiplex PCR. That table gives V, J and clone size, and the DNA gave D and trimming. The sample contains some 140,000 clones, over 75% of which appear only once. These data originate in a study of blood T cell repertoires in COVID-19. Study summary: The cDNA or gDNA used as material had been derived from T cells, B-cell-depleted T cells, or PBMCs.

Specimen: peripheral blood. The receptor was derived from a man aged 65 to 85 with active COVID-19.

CDR3: CASSARVYNEQFF. As DNA, the CDR3 is TGTGCCAGCAGCGCGCGTGTCTACAATGAGCAGTTCTTC. The chain is built from TRBV3-1 (or the pseudogene TRBV3-2) and TRBJ2-1; no firm D call. The CDR3 covers 13 residues. The V gene's germline CDR1 is LGHDT and CDR2 YNNKEL (reference sequence). Trimming pared 5 bases from V and 3 bases from J, leaving 8 bases between.